The 13 T cell receptor beta chains presented below share a single source sample, sequenced in a study of control samples from healthy donors and cancer patients. Sequencing used immunoSEQ multiplex PCR; TCRdb keeps in-frame clones, though not all of them. Among about 100,000 clones listed, more than 85% were seen once. The sample consisted of blood. The receptors stem from a woman between 45 and 60 years old in good health.

With regard to this clone: One junction end disagrees with the germline gene, perhaps due to a read error. V is TRBV12-3 or TRBV12-4 and J is TRBJ2-2; the D gene is possibly TRBD1 (6 bases). This CDR3 spans 11 amino acids. The CDR3 DNA reads as TGTGCCAGCAGTTTTTTGGGGGCGCTGTTTTTT. It codes for CASSFLGALFF.

The chain has TRBV18 and TRBJ2-1; 10 positions agree with TRBD1. Germline V gene sequence: CDR1 KGHSH, CDR2 LQKENI. This CDR3 has 16 amino acids. Trimming took 2 bases from V and 4 from J; bases not matched to a gene: 5. The CDR3 coding sequence is TGTGCCAGCTCACCAGGGGGACAGGGGTTTTACAATGAGCAGTTCTTC. It translates to CASSPGGQGFYNEQFF. Complete variable domain (other parts from reference TRBV18 and TRBJ2-1): NAGVMQNPRHLVRRRGQEARLRCSPMKGHSHVYWYRQLPEEGLKFMVYLQKENIIDESGMPKERFSAEFPKEGPSILRIQQVVRGDSAAYFCASSPGGQGFYNEQFFGPGTRLTVL.

The genes are TRBV30 and TRBJ1-6; D may be TRBD1 (5 bases). From germline, CDR1 is GTSNPN and CDR2 SVGIG (reference sequence). Between the trimmed V and J ends, which lost 8 bases and 10 bases, there was a span of 15 bases. The CDR3 is 12 residues long. The CDR3 nucleotides read TGTGCCCTAGGGGAAGGGACGTCACCCCTCCACTTT. Translation: CALGEGTSPLHF.

The V call is TRBV27, the J call TRBJ1-2, with 11 positions matching TRBD1. This CDR3 is built from 14 residues. Germline CDR1 and CDR2: MNHEY and SMNVEV (reference sequence). V dropped 5 bases and J dropped 11; count of bases not matched to a gene: 10. In DNA, the CDR3 is TGTGCCAGCAGTCGATCGCGGGACAGGGGGGGTTACACCTTC. This translates into CASSRSRDRGGYTF.

The rearrangement links TRBV20-1 to TRBJ1-2; 8 nucleotides agree with TRBD1. The CDR3 length is 11 residues. Trimming at V came to 5 bases and at J to 5 bases, leaving 1 base not matched to a gene. The germline V gene has CDR1 DFQATT and CDR2 SNEGSKA (reference sequence). CDR3 DNA sequence: TGCAGTGCTGACAGGGGTTATGGCTACACCTTC. Amino acids: CSADRGYGYTF.

The chain couples TRBV9 to TRBJ2-7, with D possibly being TRBD1 (5 bases). Trimming pared 0 bases from V and 2 bases from J, leaving 9 bases between. The germline V gene encodes CDR1 SGDLS and CDR2 YYNGEE. The CDR3 has 14 residues. The CDR3 here is CASSVGGRAYEQYF. The CDR3 bases are TGTGCCAGCAGCGTAGGGGGCAGGGCCTACGAGCAGTACTTC.

This rearrangement joins TRBV7-9 to TRBJ2-5; 7 bases align to TRBD2. With V trimmed by 5 bases and J by 5 bases, 11 bases remained unmatched. The CDR3 length is 15 residues. Germline V gene data show CDR1 as SEHNR and CDR2 as FQNEAQ (reference sequence). The CDR3, as DNA: TGTGCCAGCAGCCCCCGACTAGCTGCCCGCGAGACCCAGTACTTC. Protein: CASSPRLAARETQYF.

This clone was recorded once. The J gene is TRBJ1-5, the V gene TRBV15, with D hard to call. Germline V gives CDR1 LNHNV, CDR2 YYDKDF (reference sequence). The CDR3 has 13 residues. V dropped 0 bases and J dropped 6 bases, with 6 bases sitting between them. CDR3 sequence reads: CATSRDEGQPQHF. In DNA form, the CDR3 reads TGTGCCACCAGCAGAGATGAGGGTCAGCCCCAGCATTTT.

This chain links TRBV19 with TRBJ2-5; 11 bases map to TRBD2. CDR1 and CDR2 (germline): LNHDA, SQIVND (reference sequence). Trimming took 3 bases from V and 4 from J; bases not matched to a gene: 7. The CDR3 has 16 amino acids. The CDR3 sequence is CASSISGRALTETQYF. The CDR3 DNA follows: TGTGCCAGTAGTATTAGCGGGAGGGCCCTCACAGAGACCCAGTACTTC.

The chain carries TRBV18 and TRBJ1-2; 10 bases map to TRBD1. The CDR3 is 14 residues long. The germline V gene encodes CDR1 KGHSH and CDR2 LQKENI. The junction had 2 bases not matched to a gene; V was cut back by 3 bases and J by 4 bases. The CDR3 nucleotides read TGTGCCAGCTCACCGACAGGGGGCGGCTATGGCTACACCTTC. Translating gives CASSPTGGGYGYTF.

On this clone itself: Relative to the germline gene, one junction end is altered; a read error may explain this. This CDR3 is CASTRSGPSIF. CDR3 nucleotides: TGTGCCAGCACCAGGTCGGGACCATCGATCTTC. The rearrangement joins TRBV12-3 or TRBV12-4 to TRBJ2-1; either TRBD1 or TRBD2 may fit D (5 bases each). CDR3 length: 11 amino acids.

DNA of the CDR3: TGTGCCAGCAGCCCCAACAGCAATGGCTACACCTTC. This sequence encodes CASSPNSNGYTF. The chain has TRBV7-2 and TRBJ1-2; D not certain. The germline CDR1 and CDR2 sequences are SGHTA and FQGNSA. V lost 5 bases and J lost 6, with 10 bases in between. The CDR3 is 12 amino acids.

The chain combines TRBV6-5 with TRBJ2-3; D may correspond to TRBD1 or TRBD2 (5 bases each). Per germline, CDR1 MNHEY and CDR2 SVGAGI. There are 13 residues in the CDR3. V gave up 9 bases and J gave up 0 bases, with 10 bases separating them. The CDR3 here is CARRDPSTDTQYF. The DNA of the CDR3 is TGTGCCAGACGGGACCCCAGCACAGATACGCAGTATTTT.